This T cell receptor beta chain was recovered during a study of cytomegalovirus exposure and HLA in healthy donors. As to this clone: No antigen is known for it.

Notes on the study in general: Later genetic work tied a missense DCLRE1C variant to beta-chain V and J trimming. A few V segments could not be told apart, such as TRBV6-2 and TRBV6-3, and were left out.

In germline, CDR1 is LGHNA, CDR2 YNFKEQ. V was cut by 0 bases and J by 7 bases, with 6 bases left in between. CDR3 length: 13 residues. Primers: 60 Vbeta forward and 13 Jbeta reverse. Sequencing used immunoSEQ multiplex PCR; TCRdb keeps in-frame clones, though not all of them. The sample holds tens of thousands of clones, roughly four fifths seen once. The gene calls are TRBV4-2 and TRBJ2-2; D is undetermined. The source is a man under 40 in good health and CMV-seronegative. Specimen: PBMCs. The CDR3 region is CASSQDSGGELFF. DNA for the CDR3: TGTGCCAGCAGCCAAGATTCGGGCGGGGAGCTGTTTTTT.